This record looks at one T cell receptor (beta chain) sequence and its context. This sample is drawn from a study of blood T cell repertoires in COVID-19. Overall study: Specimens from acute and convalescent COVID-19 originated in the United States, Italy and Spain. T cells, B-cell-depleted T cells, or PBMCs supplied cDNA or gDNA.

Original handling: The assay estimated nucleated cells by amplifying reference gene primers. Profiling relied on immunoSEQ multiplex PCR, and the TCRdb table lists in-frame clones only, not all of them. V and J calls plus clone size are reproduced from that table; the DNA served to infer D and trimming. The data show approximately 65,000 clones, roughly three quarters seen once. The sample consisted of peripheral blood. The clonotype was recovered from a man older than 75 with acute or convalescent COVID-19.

The CDR3 region is CASSPAAGYTF. CDR3 DNA: TGTGCCAGCAGCCCAGCGGCCGGCTACACCTTC. The chain is built from TRBV7-9 and TRBJ1-2; D uncertain. The CDR3 contains 11 residues. Germline CDR1 and CDR2: SEHNR and FQNEAQ (reference sequence). With 5 bases removed from V and 8 bases from J, the gap between germline ends came to 9 bases.